These 26 T cell receptor beta chains were all obtained from the same sample, sequenced in a study of shared clonotypes between healthy human individuals. Positively selected for CCR7, the CD45RO-negative cells used as naive CD8 cells excluded terminally differentiated effector memory CD45RA+ cells. Profiled with immunoSEQ multiplex PCR; TCRdb holds only in-frame clones, not every one. The sample lists approximately 810,000 clones, roughly 92% occurring once. The specimen sequenced was naive CD8+ T cells sorted from blood. Source of these receptors: a man aged 25 to 40 in good health.

This chain joins TRBV5-4 and TRBJ2-3; 8 bases match TRBD2. The germline gives CDR1 SGHNT, CDR2 YYREEE (reference sequence). Germline trimming cut 3 bases from V and 4 bases from J; bases unmatched to any gene: 10. There are 16 residues in the CDR3. In DNA form, the CDR3 reads TGTGCCAGCAGCTCCACGGGACTAGGGAACCCAGATACGCAGTATTTT. Translation: CASSSTGLGNPDTQYF.

The J gene is TRBJ2-2, the V gene TRBV5-4, with 7 bases matching TRBD2. From germline, CDR1 is SGHNT and CDR2 YYREEE (reference sequence). With 1 base clipped from V and 5 bases from J, the junction kept 5 bases outside the gene matches. The CDR3 covers 15 residues. The chain's CDR3 is CASSLPAGATGELFF. In DNA, the CDR3 is TGTGCCAGCAGCTTGCCCGCGGGAGCTACCGGGGAGCTGTTTTTT.

This chain links TRBV10-2 with TRBJ2-6; D gene unclear. The CDR3 is 18 amino acids. In germline, CDR1 is WSHSY, CDR2 SAAADI. The germline V and J ends were trimmed by 7 bases and 0 bases, with 19 bases remaining between them. CDR3 DNA sequence: TGCGCCAGCAATCGAGAAGGTTTTGCCTTCTCTGGGGCCAACGTCCTGACTTTC. Translated, it gives CASNREGFAFSGANVLTF.

The rearrangement links TRBV10-3 to TRBJ2-5; 7 bases align to TRBD2. The CDR3 has 17 residues. J was trimmed by 2 bases and V by 3 bases; bases with no gene match: 12. CDR1 is ENHRY, CDR2 SYGVKD, per germline. Here the CDR3 DNA reads TGTGCCATCAGTGAAGCTAGCGGCCCGCCGGGGCAAGAGACCCAGTACTTC. This sequence encodes CAISEASGPPGQETQYF.

V usage is TRBV4-3 and J usage is TRBJ2-1; D is ambiguous. The CDR3 is 17 residues long. Germline CDR1 reads LGHNA; CDR2 reads YSLEER. Trimming left V 1 base short and J 4 bases short, with 17 bases between. CDR3: CASSQGGTSSTYNEQFF. The CDR3 DNA follows: TGCGCCAGCAGCCAAGGTGGAACAAGCAGTACGTACAATGAGCAGTTCTTC.

The chain links TRBV27 to TRBJ1-2; 8 nucleotides align to TRBD1. V was pared by 6 bases and J by 4 bases, with 7 bases of the junction left unmatched. The CDR3 is 14 amino acids. Germline CDR1 is MNHEY and CDR2 is SMNVEV (reference sequence). The CDR3 loop is CASSTTGGSYGYTF. Here the CDR3 DNA reads TGTGCCAGCAGCACCACAGGGGGATCCTATGGCTACACCTTC.

This CDR3 reads CSVDGTSGVFMDEQFF. CDR3 DNA: TGCAGCGTTGATGGGACTAGCGGGGTTTTTATGGATGAGCAGTTCTTC. The rearrangement links TRBV29-1 to TRBJ2-1, with TRBD2 matching 13 bases. The V gene's germline CDR1 is SQVTM and CDR2 ANQGSEA. CDR3 length equals 16 residues. After removal of 3 bases from V and 8 bases from J, the junction contained 10 bases not matched to a gene.

This chain connects TRBV5-4 to TRBJ2-7, with D tentatively TRBD1 (5 bases). V dropped 1 base and J dropped 3 bases, with 11 bases sitting between them. The CDR3 contains 14 residues. Germline V lookup: CDR1 SGHNT, CDR2 YYREEE (reference sequence). The chain's CDR3 is CASSLLDSDYEQYF. The CDR3 DNA sequence: TGTGCCAGCAGCTTGTTAGACAGCGACTACGAGCAGTACTTC.

The chain links TRBV19 to TRBJ1-2, with 10 nucleotides matching TRBD1. The CDR3 covers 18 residues. The V segment lost 3 bases and the J segment 1 base; nucleotides outside the gene matches: 11. Germline loops: CDR1 LNHDA, CDR2 SQIVND (reference sequence). This CDR3 is CASSIEVPGQGNNYGYTF. CDR3 nucleotides: TGTGCCAGTAGTATTGAGGTCCCGGGACAGGGGAATAACTATGGCTACACCTTC.

The genes are TRBV28 and TRBJ2-5, with a possible D match to TRBD1 (6 bases). This CDR3 has 14 amino acids. Looked up from germline, CDR1 is MDHEN and CDR2 is SYDVKM. The ends were cut back, 4 bases at V and 2 bases at J, with 11 bases in the middle. DNA of the CDR3: TGTGCCAGCAGTTCACACAGGGAACAAGAGACCCAGTACTTC. The encoded protein is CASSSHREQETQYF. Full variable domain (outside the CDR3, taken from reference TRBV28 and TRBJ2-5): DVKVTQSSRYLVKRTGEKVFLECVQDMDHENMFWYRQDPGLGLRLIYFSYDVKMKEKGDIPEGYSVSREKKERFSLILESASTNQTSMYLCASSSHREQETQYFGPGTRLLVL.

The rearrangement joins TRBV5-4 to TRBJ1-1, with D maybe TRBD1 (5 bases). V gave up 1 base and J gave up 2 bases, with 12 bases separating them. The CDR3 sequence is 15 residues long. CDR1 is SGHNT, CDR2 YYREEE, per germline (reference sequence). The CDR3 loop reads CASSLRDLGNTEAFF. CDR3 DNA sequence: TGTGCCAGCAGCTTGAGGGACTTGGGAAACACTGAAGCTTTCTTT. The full variable domain, rest sourced from reference TRBV5-4 and TRBJ1-1, is ETGVTQSPTHLIKTRGQQVTLRCSSQSGHNTVSWYQQALGQGPQFIFQYYREEENGRGNFPPRFSGLQFPNYSSELNVNALELDDSALYLCASSLRDLGNTEAFFGQGTRLTVV.

The chain has TRBV7-6 and TRBJ2-1, with D possibly TRBD2 on 6 matching bases. CDR1 is SGHVS, CDR2 FNYEAQ, per germline. V dropped 0 bases and J dropped 5 bases, with 8 bases sitting between them. The CDR3 is 14 amino acids. The CDR3 protein is CASSLAPGDNEQFF. As DNA, the CDR3 is TGTGCCAGCAGCTTAGCCCCGGGGGACAATGAGCAGTTCTTC.

The chain has TRBV29-1 and TRBJ2-7; either TRBD1 or TRBD2 may supply D (5 bases each). Germline assignment: CDR1 SQVTM and CDR2 ANQGSEA. The CDR3 is 14 amino acids. Trimming pared 2 bases from V and 0 bases from J, leaving 11 bases between. The CDR3 coding sequence is TGCAGCGTTGAACGGGACGGTAGCTCCTACGAGCAGTACTTC. This gives the protein CSVERDGSSYEQYF.

V usage is TRBV4-1 and J usage is TRBJ2-1, with 12 positions matching TRBD2. After removal of 3 bases from V and 7 bases from J, the junction contained 4 bases not matched to a gene. The germline gives CDR1 MGHRA, CDR2 YSYEKL. The length of the CDR3 is 15 residues. The CDR3 loop reads CASSHRTSGINEQFF. As DNA, the CDR3 is TGCGCCAGCAGCCATAGGACTAGCGGGATTAATGAGCAGTTCTTC.

This chain uses TRBV11-2 with TRBJ1-1; TRBD1 might be the D (5 bases). Germline-derived CDR1 and CDR2 are SGHAT and FQNNGV. V was pared by 1 base and J by 4 bases, with 10 bases between. The CDR3 runs 14 residues. The CDR3 DNA follows: TGTGCCAGCAGCTTAGCCAGGGCGTTCACTGAAGCTTTCTTT. As protein: CASSLARAFTEAFF.

In nucleotides, the CDR3 is TGTGCCAGCAGCTTGGTATGGGGACAGGGTAATCAGCCCCAGCATTTT. It translates to CASSLVWGQGNQPQHF. The V and J genes are TRBV5-4 and TRBJ1-5, with 9 bases fitting TRBD1. This CDR3 has 16 amino acids. CDR1 and CDR2 (germline): SGHNT, YYREEE (reference sequence). The trim removed 0 bases at V and 4 bases at J, leaving 5 bases unmatched.

The CDR3 sequence is CASRRRGTSYEQYF. For the CDR3, the DNA is TGTGCAAGTCGCCGTAGGGGGACATCCTACGAGCAGTACTTC. V usage is TRBV12-2 and J usage is TRBJ2-7; the listed D gene, TRBD1, was not tested against the DNA. TRBV12-2 corresponds to a pseudogene. This CDR3 is 14 amino acids long.

This clone was seen a single time. The genes are TRBV19 and TRBJ1-1; D call uncertain. This CDR3 spans 13 amino acids. Trimming took 4 bases from V and 5 from J, leaving 11 bases between them. Germline-derived CDR1 and CDR2 are LNHDA and SQIVND (reference sequence). This CDR3 reads CASSTPWRTEAFF. As DNA, the CDR3 is TGTGCCAGTAGTACCCCCTGGCGGACTGAAGCTTTCTTT.

This clone was observed at least ten times. This chain connects TRBV4-2 to TRBJ2-5; TRBD2 aligns across 9 bases. This CDR3 contains 16 residues. V lost 0 bases, J lost 2 bases, and 4 bases stayed unmatched. The V gene's germline CDR1 is LGHNA and CDR2 YNFKEQ. CDR3 sequence reads: CASSQDGAGGQETQYF. The CDR3 DNA sequence: TGTGCCAGCAGCCAAGATGGAGCGGGGGGTCAAGAGACCCAGTACTTC.

This clone was recorded only once. CDR3 region: CASSINLAHTDTQYF. Written as DNA, the CDR3 is TGTGCCAGTAGTATAAATCTAGCGCACACAGATACGCAGTATTTT. The chain uses TRBV19 and TRBJ2-3; D perhaps matches TRBD2 (6 bases). The germline V gene encodes CDR1 LNHDA and CDR2 SQIVND (reference sequence). V lost 2 bases and J 2 bases, leaving 11 bases between the germline ends. The CDR3 sequence is 15 residues long. The full variable domain, with the rest looked up from reference TRBV19 and TRBJ2-3, is DGGITQSPKYLFRKEGQNVTLSCEQNLNHDAMYWYRQDPGQGLRLIYYSQIVNDFQKGDIAEGYSVSREKKESFPLTVTSAQKNPTAFYLCASSINLAHTDTQYFGPGTRLTVL.

This clone was detected only once. The chain is built from TRBV7-8 and TRBJ2-1; the D gene could be TRBD1 or TRBD2 (5 bases each). CDR3 length: 15 residues. V lost 3 bases and J lost 5, with 14 bases in between. In germline, CDR1 is SGHVS, CDR2 FQNEAQ. The CDR3 here is CASSFRPGRDNEQFF. CDR3 in DNA: TGTGCCAGCAGCTTCAGACCGGGACGAGACAATGAGCAGTTCTTC.

The chain links TRBV7-9 to TRBJ1-1; D gene unclear. CDR1 is SEHNR and CDR2 is FQNEAQ in the germline V gene (reference sequence). The CDR3 length is 14 residues. Trimming cost V 5 bases and J 3 bases, with 13 bases left between them. CDR3 in amino acids: CASSPPPWDTEAFF. CDR3 sequence (DNA): TGTGCCAGCAGCCCTCCCCCTTGGGACACTGAAGCTTTCTTT.

This chain uses TRBV7-9 with TRBJ2-5; 9 bases map to TRBD1. CDR1 and CDR2 from the germline V gene are SEHNR and FQNEAQ (reference sequence). The CDR3 length is 14 residues. V lost 6 bases, J lost 5 bases, and 7 bases stayed unmatched. The CDR3 DNA reads TGTGCCAGCAGTGCCGGGACAGGGATGGAGACCCAGTACTTC. Translation gives CASSAGTGMETQYF.

This clone has just one count. The chain recombines TRBV6-5 with TRBJ2-5, with D possibly matching TRBD1 (6 bases). The V gene's germline CDR1 is MNHEY and CDR2 SVGAGI. This CDR3 has 14 amino acids. The V gene lost 6 bases and the J gene lost 2 bases, with 13 bases spanning the gap. The CDR3 sequence is CASSPSQGQETQYF. CDR3 coding DNA: TGTGCCAGCAGCCCAAGCCAGGGGCAAGAGACCCAGTACTTC.

J is TRBJ2-1 and V is TRBV4-1; TRBD2 aligns across 7 bases. V shed 5 bases, J shed 9 bases, and the junction held 10 bases outside the gene matches. The CDR3 covers 14 residues. The germline gives CDR1 MGHRA, CDR2 YSYEKL. Here the CDR3 reads CASSEGGQIIEQFF. In DNA form, the CDR3 reads TGCGCCAGCAGCGAGGGAGGGCAAATTATTGAGCAGTTCTTC.

The chain has TRBV21-1 and TRBJ2-7; the table's D call, TRBD1, has no DNA check behind it. TRBV21-1 is designated a pseudogene. This CDR3 contains 13 residues. CDR3 in DNA: TGTGCCAGCAGCCCCGGGACAGCCTACGAGCAGTACTTC. Amino acids: CASSPGTAYEQYF.